A selection of T cell receptor beta chains follows, all from one sample in a study of CD8 T cells in ankylosing spondylitis. TCRdb ran MiXCR on the 5' RACE reads and lists one entry per CDR3 protein. This table has under 200,000 distinct CDR3 sequences, under 14% appearing once. The sample consisted of blood, either unsorted or a sorted T cell fraction (not recorded which). The receptors derive from a male donor with ankylosing spondylitis or in good health (not recorded which). CDR3s include the opening cysteine and the closing phenylalanine or tryptophan. The D gene is left open where the match is weak. Clone size is stated in some rows and not others, as once, few, many or a class when expanded.

.	TRBJ2-5	11	TRBV24-1	many	TGTGCCACCAGTGATTTGGAGACCCAGTACTTC	CATSDLETQYF
TRBD2	TRBJ2-1	17	TRBV27	few	TGTGCCAGCAGTTTAGGGGGGCTAGCGGGGGGCTACAATGAGCAGTTCTTC	CASSLGGLAGGYNEQFF
TRBD1	TRBJ1-4	14	TRBV6-5	.	TGTGCCAGCAGTTACGGGCAGGGGGGCGAAAAACTGTTTTTT	CASSYGQGGEKLFF
TRBD1	TRBJ2-7	16	TRBV20-1	few	TGCAGTGCCCAATTGCGTGGCAGGGGGCGCATCGACGAGCAGTACTTC	CSAQLRGRGRIDEQYF
.	TRBJ1-5	14	TRBV6-5	many	TGTGCCAGCAGTTACGGGGATAGCAATCAGCCCCAGCATTTT	CASSYGDSNQPQHF
.	TRBJ2-3	11	TRBV5-1	many	TGCGCCAGCAGCTTTGAAGATACGCAGTATTTT	CASSFEDTQYF
.	TRBJ1-1	15	TRBV9	many	TGTGCCAGCAGCGTATCCGTGGGGATAAACACTGAAGCTTTCTTT	CASSVSVGINTEAFF
.	TRBJ2-2	13	TRBV12-3/TRBV12-4	many	TGTGCCAGCAATTTGGGTGTCACCGGGGAGCTGTTTTTT	CASNLGVTGELFF
TRBD2	TRBJ2-5	14	TRBV28	many	TGTGCCAGCAGTCCCCCCGGGGGGGAAGAGACCCAGTACTTC	CASSPPGGEETQYF
.	TRBJ1-5	12	TRBV28	many	TGTGCCAGCAAACCAGCAAATCAGCCCCAGCATTTT	CASKPANQPQHF
TRBD2	TRBJ2-4	18	TRBV29-1	many	TGCAGCGTTGAGATGGCGGGAGGGTATGGACGGGATATGAACATTCAGTACTTC	CSVEMAGGYGRDMNIQYF
TRBD2	TRBJ2-1	15	TRBV15	few	TGTGCCACCAGCAGCTCTAGCGGGAGCAACAATGAGCAGTTCTTC	CATSSSSGSNNEQFF
TRBD2	TRBJ2-7	16	TRBV9	many	TGTGCCAGCAGCGCGGGACTAGCGGAAACTTCCTACGAGCAGTACTTC	CASSAGLAETSYEQYF
TRBD2	TRBJ2-1	17	TRBV11-2	few	TGTGCCAGCAGCCCGGTTCTAGCGGGACCACCTTACAATGAGCAGTTCTTC	CASSPVLAGPPYNEQFF
.	TRBJ1-4	12	TRBV2	many	TGTGCCAGCAGTACAGGGAATGAAAAACTGTTTTTT	CASSTGNEKLFF
.	TRBJ2-3	16	TRBV2	many	TGTGCCAGCAGTGAAAAGGGAACCCCTAGCACAGATACGCAGTATTTT	CASSEKGTPSTDTQYF
TRBD1	TRBJ2-4	18	TRBV18	many	TGTGCCAGCTCGCGTGAAACGTCCGGGACAGGGGTAGGGGACATTCAGTACTTC	CASSRETSGTGVGDIQYF
.	TRBJ2-7	14	TRBV28	many	TGTGCCAGCGGATTGACTAGGCCACATGAAGAGCAGTACTTC	CASGLTRPHEEQYF
TRBD1	TRBJ1-5	14	TRBV12-3/TRBV12-4	many	TGTGCCAGCAGTCGGGACAGTCAGAATCAGCCCCAGCATTTT	CASSRDSQNQPQHF
TRBD2	TRBJ2-7	15	TRBV3-1	many	TGTGCCAGCAGCGTCGGTAGCGGGGGGACGAGCGAGCAGTACTTC	CASSVGSGGTSEQYF
TRBD1	TRBJ1-1	15	TRBV7-9	.	TGTGCCAGCAGCTCATACAGGGGGCAGAACACTGAAGCTTTCTTT	CASSSYRGQNTEAFF
TRBD2	TRBJ2-3	17	TRBV24-1	many	TGTGCCACCAGTGATTTAAGAACTAGCGGGGGCACAGATACGCAGTATTTT	CATSDLRTSGGTDTQYF